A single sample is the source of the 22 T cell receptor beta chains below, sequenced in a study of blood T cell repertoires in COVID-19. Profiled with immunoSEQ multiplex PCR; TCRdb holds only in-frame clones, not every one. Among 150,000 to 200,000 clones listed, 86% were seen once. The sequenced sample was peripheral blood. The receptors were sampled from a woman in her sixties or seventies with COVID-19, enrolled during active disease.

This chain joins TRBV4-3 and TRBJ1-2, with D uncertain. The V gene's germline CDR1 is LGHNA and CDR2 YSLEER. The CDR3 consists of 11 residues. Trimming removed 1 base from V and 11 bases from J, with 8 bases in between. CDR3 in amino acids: CASSQGGRYTF. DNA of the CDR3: TGCGCCAGCAGCCAAGGAGGGCGGTACACCTTC.

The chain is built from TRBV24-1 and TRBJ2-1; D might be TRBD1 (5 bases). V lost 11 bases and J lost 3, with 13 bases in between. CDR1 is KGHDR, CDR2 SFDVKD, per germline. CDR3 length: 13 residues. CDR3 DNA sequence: TGTGCCAGCCAGGGTATCAACTACAATGAGCAGTTCTTC. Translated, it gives CASQGINYNEQFF.

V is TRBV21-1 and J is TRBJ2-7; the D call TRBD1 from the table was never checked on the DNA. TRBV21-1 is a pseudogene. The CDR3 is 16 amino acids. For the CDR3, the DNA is TGTGCCAGCAGCAAACCGTCGGGACAGGGAGCACCGGAGCAGTACTTC. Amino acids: CASSKPSGQGAPEQYF.

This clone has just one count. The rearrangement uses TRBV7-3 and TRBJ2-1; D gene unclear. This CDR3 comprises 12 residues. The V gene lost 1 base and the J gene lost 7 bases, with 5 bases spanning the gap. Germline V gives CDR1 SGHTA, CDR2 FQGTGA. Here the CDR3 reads CASSLSGNEQFF. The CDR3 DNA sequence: TGTGCCAGCAGCTTAAGCGGAAATGAGCAGTTCTTC. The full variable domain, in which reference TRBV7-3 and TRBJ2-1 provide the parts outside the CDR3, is GAGVSQTPSNKVTEKGKYVELRCDPISGHTALYWYRQSLGQGPEFLIYFQGTGAADDSGLPNDRFFAVRPEGSVSTLKIQRTERGDSAVYLCASSLSGNEQFFGPGTRLTVL.

Here the CDR3 reads CASSVGSSNSIAEQFF. The CDR3 coding sequence is TGTGCCAGCAGCGTAGGGAGCTCCAATTCGATCGCTGAGCAGTTCTTC. The genes are TRBV9 and TRBJ2-1, with D uncertain. From germline, CDR1 is SGDLS and CDR2 YYNGEE. Trimming pared 0 bases from V and 9 bases from J, leaving 19 bases between. The CDR3 covers 16 residues.

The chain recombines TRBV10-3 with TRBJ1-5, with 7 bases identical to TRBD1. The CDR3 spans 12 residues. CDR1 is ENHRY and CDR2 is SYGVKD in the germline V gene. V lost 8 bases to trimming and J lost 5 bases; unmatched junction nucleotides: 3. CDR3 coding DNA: TGTGCCATCTATCAGGGGGATCAGCCCCAGCATTTT. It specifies CAIYQGDQPQHF.

DNA for the CDR3: TGTGCCAGCAGCCAAGCAGGCGATACGCAGTATTTT. The encoded protein is CASSQAGDTQYF. The rearrangement uses TRBV14 and TRBJ2-3; D not certain. This CDR3 spans 12 amino acids. V was trimmed by 1 base and J by 6 bases, leaving 5 bases between them. Germline V gene data show CDR1 as SGHDN and CDR2 as FVKESK.

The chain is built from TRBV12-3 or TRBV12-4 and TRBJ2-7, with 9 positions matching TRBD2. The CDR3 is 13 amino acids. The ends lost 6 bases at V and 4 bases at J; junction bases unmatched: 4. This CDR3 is CASSLAGRYEQYF. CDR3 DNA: TGTGCCAGCAGCCTAGCGGGAAGGTACGAGCAGTACTTC.

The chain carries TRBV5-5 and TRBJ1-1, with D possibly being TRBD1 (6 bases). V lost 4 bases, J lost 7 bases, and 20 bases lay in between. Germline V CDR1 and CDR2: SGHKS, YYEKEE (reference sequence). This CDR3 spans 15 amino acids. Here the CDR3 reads CASSDGQLPNYEAFF. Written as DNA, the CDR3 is TGTGCCAGCAGCGACGGACAGCTCCCTAATTATGAAGCTTTCTTT.

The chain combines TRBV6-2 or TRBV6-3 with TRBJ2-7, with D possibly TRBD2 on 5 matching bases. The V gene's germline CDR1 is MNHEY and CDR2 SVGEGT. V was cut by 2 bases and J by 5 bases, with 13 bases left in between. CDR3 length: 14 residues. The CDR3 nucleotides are TGTGCCAGCAGTTACCGGCTAGAGGGCCACGAGCAGTACTTC. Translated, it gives CASSYRLEGHEQYF.

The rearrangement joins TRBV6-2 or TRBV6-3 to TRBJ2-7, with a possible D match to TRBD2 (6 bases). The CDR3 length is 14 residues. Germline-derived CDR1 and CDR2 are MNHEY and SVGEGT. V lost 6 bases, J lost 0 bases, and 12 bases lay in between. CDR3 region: CASSGGLSSYEQYF. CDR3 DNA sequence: TGTGCCAGCAGCGGGGGACTGAGCTCCTACGAGCAGTACTTC.

Written as DNA, the CDR3 is TGTGCCAGCAGGGGGACAAGTAATAGCAATCAGCCCCAGCATTTT. This gives the protein CASRGTSNSNQPQHF. The V gene is TRBV6-5, the J gene TRBJ1-5; TRBD1 is a possible D gene (6 bases). The CDR3 has 15 residues. The V gene's germline CDR1 is MNHEY and CDR2 SVGAGI. V was trimmed by 6 bases and J by 0 bases, leaving 12 bases between them.

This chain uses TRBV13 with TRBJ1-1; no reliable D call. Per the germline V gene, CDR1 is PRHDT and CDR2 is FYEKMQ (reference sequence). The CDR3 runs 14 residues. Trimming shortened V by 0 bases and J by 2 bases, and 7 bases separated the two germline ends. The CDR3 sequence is CASSLGEHNTEAFF. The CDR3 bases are TGTGCCAGCAGCTTAGGGGAGCATAACACTGAAGCTTTCTTT.

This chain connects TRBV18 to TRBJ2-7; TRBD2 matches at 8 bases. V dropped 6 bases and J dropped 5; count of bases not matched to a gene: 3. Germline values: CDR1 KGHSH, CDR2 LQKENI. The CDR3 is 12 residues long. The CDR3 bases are TGTGCCAGCTCCGGGAGGGGGGACGAGCAGTACTTC. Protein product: CASSGRGDEQYF.

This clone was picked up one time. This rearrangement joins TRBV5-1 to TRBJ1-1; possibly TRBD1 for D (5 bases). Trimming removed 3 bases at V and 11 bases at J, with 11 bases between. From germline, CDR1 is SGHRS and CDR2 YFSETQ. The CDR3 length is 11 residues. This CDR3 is CASSSGGKAFF. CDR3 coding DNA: TGCGCCAGCAGCTCGGGGGGAAAGGCTTTCTTT.

The CDR3 coding sequence is TGTGCCTTCTCGGGACAGGGTAACCAGCCCCAGCATTTT. It encodes CAFSGQGNQPQHF. The gene calls are TRBV30 and TRBJ1-5, with 9 bases fitting TRBD1. Germline lookup yields CDR1 GTSNPN and CDR2 SVGIG (reference sequence). V trimming: 7 bases; J trimming: 7 bases; junction bases outside the gene matches: 8. The CDR3 runs 13 residues.

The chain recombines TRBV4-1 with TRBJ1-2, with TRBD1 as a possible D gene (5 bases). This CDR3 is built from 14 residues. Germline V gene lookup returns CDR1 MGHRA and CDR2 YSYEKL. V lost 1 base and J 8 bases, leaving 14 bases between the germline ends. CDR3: CASSQVQGAEGYTF. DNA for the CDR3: TGCGCCAGCAGCCAAGTGCAAGGGGCCGAAGGCTACACCTTC.

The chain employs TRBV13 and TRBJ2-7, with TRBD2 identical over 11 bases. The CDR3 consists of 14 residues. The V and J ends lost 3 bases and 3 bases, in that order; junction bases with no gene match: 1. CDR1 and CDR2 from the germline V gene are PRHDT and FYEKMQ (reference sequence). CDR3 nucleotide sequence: TGTGCCAGCAGCTTGGGGACTAGCGGCTACGAGCAGTACTTC. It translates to CASSLGTSGYEQYF.

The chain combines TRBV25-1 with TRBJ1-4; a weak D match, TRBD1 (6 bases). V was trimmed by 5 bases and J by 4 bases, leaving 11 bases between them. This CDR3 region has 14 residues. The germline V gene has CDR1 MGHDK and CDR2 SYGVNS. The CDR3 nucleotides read TGTGCCAGCAGTACAGGGCCGGGTAATGAAAAACTGTTTTTT. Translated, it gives CASSTGPGNEKLFF.

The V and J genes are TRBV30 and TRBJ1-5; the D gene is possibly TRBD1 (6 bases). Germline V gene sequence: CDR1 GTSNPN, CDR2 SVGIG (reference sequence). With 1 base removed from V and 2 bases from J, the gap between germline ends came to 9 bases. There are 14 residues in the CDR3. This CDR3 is CAWSASGGNQPQHF. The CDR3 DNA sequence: TGTGCCTGGAGTGCCTCAGGGGGCAATCAGCCCCAGCATTTT.

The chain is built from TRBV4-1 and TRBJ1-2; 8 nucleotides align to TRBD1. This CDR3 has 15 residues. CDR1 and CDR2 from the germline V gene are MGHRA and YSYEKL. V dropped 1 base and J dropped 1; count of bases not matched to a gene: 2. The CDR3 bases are TGCGCCAGCAGCCAAGTGACAGGGGTTAACTATGGCTACACCTTC. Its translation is CASSQVTGVNYGYTF.

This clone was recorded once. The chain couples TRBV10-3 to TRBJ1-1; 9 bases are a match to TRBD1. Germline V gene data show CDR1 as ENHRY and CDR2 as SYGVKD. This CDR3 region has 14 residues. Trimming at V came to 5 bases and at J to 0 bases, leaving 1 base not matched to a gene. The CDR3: CAISRTGVNTEAFF. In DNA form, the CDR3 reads TGTGCCATCAGTAGGACAGGGGTGAACACTGAAGCTTTCTTT.